Below are 28 T cell receptor beta chains sequenced from a single sample in a study of cytotoxic CD8 clonotypes in ibrutinib-treated CLL. The assay was immunoSEQ multiplex PCR, and TCRdb's table has in-frame clones only and misses some. This repertoire shows about 140,000 clones, roughly 77% found once; its top ten account for about 29%. Specimen: PBMCs, collected after 12 months of ibrutinib treatment. These receptors all stem from a human donor with chronic lymphocytic leukemia.

V and J are TRBV9 and TRBJ2-1; possible D gene TRBD2, 5 bases. With 4 bases removed from V and 10 bases from J, the gap between germline ends came to 27 bases. The CDR3 runs 17 residues. Per the germline V gene, CDR1 is SGDLS and CDR2 is YYNGEE. DNA of the CDR3: TGTGCCAGCAGCCCCACGGGGTATCGCAGAGTCCAAGGAGAGCAGTTCTTC. Translation: CASSPTGYRRVQGEQFF.

The chain recombines TRBV5-6 with TRBJ1-1, with TRBD1 matching 9 bases. CDR1 is SGHDT, CDR2 YYEEEE, per germline. Germline trimming cut 4 bases from V and 11 bases from J; bases unmatched to any gene: 9. CDR3 size: 13 residues. The CDR3 protein is CASSPGQGRLAFF. CDR3 coding DNA: TGTGCCAGCAGCCCTGGACAGGGGAGACTGGCTTTCTTT. The full variable domain, with the rest looked up from reference TRBV5-6 and TRBJ1-1, is DAGVTQSPTHLIKTRGQQVTLRCSPKSGHDTVSWYQQALGQGPQFIFQYYEEEERQRGNFPDRFSGHQFPNYSSELNVNALLLGDSALYLCASSPGQGRLAFFGQGTRLTVV.

The V and J genes are TRBV28 and TRBJ2-7; D uncertain. The germline V gene encodes CDR1 MDHEN and CDR2 SYDVKM. CDR3 size: 15 residues. Trimming removed 0 bases from V and 2 bases from J, with 11 bases in between. CDR3 DNA: TGTGCCAGCAGTTTATGGAAGGCAGGCCCCTACGAGCAGTACTTC. Its translation: CASSLWKAGPYEQYF.

The J gene is TRBJ2-7, the V gene TRBV7-9; a possible D gene is TRBD1 (6 bases). Per germline, CDR1 SEHNR and CDR2 FQNEAQ (reference sequence). This CDR3 has 13 amino acids. Trimming pared 5 bases from V and 1 base from J, leaving 9 bases between. CDR3 sequence (DNA): TGTGCCAGCAGCGGACAGAATTCCTACGAGCAGTACTTC. Its protein product is CASSGQNSYEQYF.

This chain connects TRBV7-8 to TRBJ2-7; D remains ambiguous. Germline CDR1 and CDR2: SGHVS and FQNEAQ. The CDR3 covers 13 residues. V lost 5 bases to trimming and J lost 0 bases, with 8 bases between them. CDR3 in DNA: TGTGCCAGCAGCCAGGAGAGCTCCTACGAGCAGTACTTC. It is translated as CASSQESSYEQYF.

The rearrangement joins TRBV10-3 to TRBJ1-1, with D possibly being TRBD1 (6 bases). This CDR3 region has 18 residues. With 2 bases removed from V and 3 bases from J, the gap between germline ends came to 22 bases. Germline V gives CDR1 ENHRY, CDR2 SYGVKD. The DNA for the CDR3 is TGTGCCATCAGTGAGCCACCGGGACACCCCCTACTACACACTGAAGCTTTCTTT. Amino acids: CAISEPPGHPLLHTEAFF.

The chain employs TRBV28 and TRBJ1-2; 8 bases align to TRBD1. Trimming cost V 2 bases and J 4 bases; bases outside gene matches: 3. This CDR3 spans 14 amino acids. Germline lookup yields CDR1 MDHEN and CDR2 SYDVKM. For the CDR3, the DNA is TGTGCCAGCAGTTTACGGGACAGGTTCTATGGCTACACCTTC. Its translation: CASSLRDRFYGYTF.

The chain recombines TRBV28 with TRBJ1-2; 10 bases align to TRBD1. The CDR3 has 14 residues. V lost 7 bases, J lost 10 bases, and 12 bases stayed unmatched. The germline gives CDR1 MDHEN, CDR2 SYDVKM. For the CDR3, the DNA is TGTGCCAGCACCCAGTCGGGACAGGGGTGGACCTACACCTTC. Translation gives CASTQSGQGWTYTF.

This clone has a single count. The V and J genes are TRBV27 and TRBJ2-7, with D possibly matching TRBD2 (5 bases). Germline V gives CDR1 MNHEY, CDR2 SMNVEV (reference sequence). The CDR3 covers 14 residues. Trimming left V 5 bases short and J 3 bases short, with 14 bases between. The CDR3 region is CASSAREGYYEQYF. The CDR3 DNA is TGTGCCAGCAGTGCCCGAGAGGGATACTACGAGCAGTACTTC.

The chain employs TRBV18 and TRBJ1-3; 7 nucleotides line up with TRBD1. Germline CDR1 KGHSH, CDR2 LQKENI. V shed 5 bases, J shed 2 bases, and the junction held 3 bases outside the gene matches. The CDR3 has 14 residues. CDR3 sequence (DNA): TGTGCCAGCTCAGCAGACAGGGCTGGAAACACCATATATTTT. Protein: CASSADRAGNTIYF.

The chain joins TRBV4-3 to TRBJ2-1; D remains unclear. The V end was cut by 0 bases, the J end by 4 bases, with 16 bases between. The CDR3 runs 17 residues. The germline CDR1 and CDR2 sequences are LGHNA and YSLEER. Here the CDR3 reads CASSQDVPVALYNEQFF. DNA of the CDR3: TGCGCCAGCAGCCAAGATGTTCCGGTAGCTCTGTACAATGAGCAGTTCTTC.

The chain carries TRBV4-2 and TRBJ2-3; 10 bases line up with TRBD1. Trimming at V came to 0 bases and at J to 2 bases, leaving 8 bases not matched to a gene. This CDR3 is built from 18 residues. Germline assignment: CDR1 LGHNA and CDR2 YNFKEQ. The CDR3 nucleotides read TGTGCCAGCAGCCAAGAAAGGTCCGGGACAGGGGTCACAGATACGCAGTATTTT. It translates to CASSQERSGTGVTDTQYF.

This clone has a handful of counts. The chain uses TRBV6-1 and TRBJ2-1; 7 bases map to TRBD2. The V gene's germline CDR1 is MNHNS and CDR2 SASEGT. The CDR3 extends over 15 amino acids. Germline trimming cut 4 bases from V and 0 bases from J; bases unmatched to any gene: 3. The CDR3 reads CASSGQRGSYNEQFF. The CDR3 DNA follows: TGTGCCAGCAGTGGGCAGCGGGGCTCCTACAATGAGCAGTTCTTC.

The chain recombines TRBV4-1 with TRBJ2-2; 10 bases are a match to TRBD2. Germline lookup yields CDR1 MGHRA and CDR2 YSYEKL. J gave up 4 bases and V 1 base, and 9 bases lay outside the gene matches. The CDR3 totals 18 residues. CDR3 nucleotide sequence: TGCGCCAGCAGCCAAGCCGGCCTAGCGGGAGAGGGCACCGGGGAGCTGTTTTTT. This sequence encodes CASSQAGLAGEGTGELFF.

The CDR3 region has the DNA TGTGCCAGCAGCGCCGAGGAGGGGACTGAAGCTTTCTTT. Protein product: CASSAEEGTEAFF. The chain combines TRBV9 with TRBJ1-1; tentative D call: TRBD1 (5 bases). The ends were cut back, 3 bases at V and 5 bases at J, with 11 bases in the middle. The CDR3 contains 13 residues. Per germline, CDR1 SGDLS and CDR2 YYNGEE.

This chain's CDR3 is CASSMGHPPAGYTF. The CDR3 DNA reads as TGTGCCAGTAGTATGGGACACCCCCCGGCTGGCTACACCTTC. V is TRBV19 and J is TRBJ1-2; tentatively, D is TRBD1 (6 bases). Germline CDR1 and CDR2: LNHDA and SQIVND (reference sequence). The CDR3 is made up of 14 amino acids. V dropped 3 bases and J dropped 7 bases, with 15 bases sitting between them.

The chain carries TRBV6-1 and TRBJ2-3, with 8 bases that match TRBD1. CDR1 is MNHNS and CDR2 is SASEGT in the germline V gene. V lost 3 bases to trimming and J lost 6 bases; unmatched junction nucleotides: 5. The CDR3 extends over 14 amino acids. As DNA, the CDR3 is TGTGCCAGCAGTGAGGCAGGGGGCGTGGATACGCAGTATTTT. Translated: CASSEAGGVDTQYF.

J is TRBJ2-6 and V is TRBV6-1; D not certain. Trimming removed 1 base at V and 13 bases at J, with 5 bases between. The CDR3 covers 11 residues. Germline CDR1 is MNHNS and CDR2 is SASEGT. The DNA of the CDR3 is TGTGCCAGCAGTGAAGGGTGGGTCCTGACTTTC. It is translated as CASSEGWVLTF.

CDR3: CASSSPGLSNQPQHF. For the CDR3, the DNA is TGTGCCAGCAGTTCTCCCGGGCTTAGCAATCAGCCCCAGCATTTT. V is TRBV28 and J is TRBJ1-5, with D hard to call. The CDR3 runs 15 residues. V was shortened by 4 bases and J by 0 bases, with 10 bases between the two germline ends. The V gene's germline CDR1 is MDHEN and CDR2 SYDVKM.

The chain links TRBV6-5 to TRBJ2-1, with TRBD2 identical over 12 bases. This CDR3 region has 15 residues. V lost 5 bases and J lost 4; bases outside the gene matches: 3. Germline V gene lookup returns CDR1 MNHEY and CDR2 SVGAGI. CDR3 sequence: CASSHTSGGYNEQFF. The CDR3 DNA reads as TGTGCCAGCAGTCACACTAGCGGGGGGTACAATGAGCAGTTCTTC.

This chain links TRBV30 with TRBJ2-7; 10 nucleotides match TRBD1. This CDR3 is built from 14 residues. Germline loops: CDR1 GTSNPN, CDR2 SVGIG (reference sequence). V gave up 4 bases and J gave up 5 bases; unmatched junction bases: 8. The chain's CDR3 is CAWMFGTGDHEQYF. The CDR3 DNA sequence: TGTGCCTGGATGTTCGGGACAGGGGACCACGAGCAGTACTTC.

This rearrangement joins TRBV7-9 to TRBJ2-2; possibly TRBD2 for D (6 bases). From germline, CDR1 is SEHNR and CDR2 FQNEAQ (reference sequence). V lost 11 bases to trimming and J lost 0 bases, with 13 bases between them. The CDR3 extends over 14 amino acids. The CDR3 DNA reads as TGTGCCCGAGGGTCGGGGGCGAACACCGGGGAGCTGTTTTTT. Translated, it gives CARGSGANTGELFF.

This CDR3 is CARTGLAGADTQYF. The CDR3 nucleotides are TGTGCCCGCACCGGGCTAGCGGGGGCAGATACGCAGTATTTT. The V call is TRBV2, the J call TRBJ2-3, with TRBD2 identical over 10 bases. J lost 4 bases, V lost 11 bases, and 9 bases had no gene match. CDR3 length: 14 residues. Per germline, CDR1 SNHLY and CDR2 FYNNEI.

The J gene is TRBJ1-2, the V gene TRBV18; 7 bases map to TRBD1. Unmatched junction bases numbered 8, after V lost 3 bases and J lost 4 bases. Germline V gene sequence: CDR1 KGHSH, CDR2 LQKENI. The CDR3 sequence is 15 residues long. CDR3: CASSPGRDRFYGYTF. In DNA, the CDR3 is TGTGCCAGCTCACCTGGCCGGGACAGATTCTATGGCTACACCTTC.

The genes are TRBV7-9 and TRBJ1-3; no definite D call. V dropped 0 bases and J dropped 1 base, with 7 bases sitting between them. CDR3 length: 15 residues. Looked up from germline, CDR1 is SEHNR and CDR2 is FQNEAQ (reference sequence). The CDR3 loop reads CASSLAEGSGNTIYF. The CDR3, as DNA: TGTGCCAGCAGCTTAGCCGAGGGTTCTGGAAACACCATATATTTT.

The J gene is TRBJ1-2, the V gene TRBV30; the D is unclear. Looked up from germline, CDR1 is GTSNPN and CDR2 is SVGIG (reference sequence). V lost 2 bases and J lost 6, with 13 bases in between. The CDR3 sequence is 13 residues long. The CDR3 here is CAWSPRWADGYTF. Here the CDR3 DNA reads TGTGCCTGGAGTCCCCGGTGGGCGGATGGCTACACCTTC.

About this clone itself: An end of the junction differs from the germline gene, which may be a read error. The chain carries TRBV15 and TRBJ2-1; possible D gene TRBD1, 6 bases. Germline loops: CDR1 LNHNV, CDR2 YYDKDF (reference sequence). CDR3 length: 16 residues. The CDR3 DNA reads as TGTGCCACTAGCAAAGGTGGGGGCAGATTAGACAATGAGCAGTTCTTC. Translation gives CATSKGGGRLDNEQFF.

The V and J genes are TRBV28 and TRBJ1-3; no reliable D call. Germline V gene sequence: CDR1 MDHEN, CDR2 SYDVKM. Trimming shortened V by 6 bases and J by 0 bases, and 15 bases separated the two germline ends. This CDR3 contains 16 residues. The CDR3 DNA reads TGTGCCAGCAGCCCGTGGGCAGGCGACTCTGGAAACACCATATATTTT. This encodes CASSPWAGDSGNTIYF.